Each of the 21 T cell receptor beta chains below was sequenced from the same sample in a study of identical twins. TCRdb recomputed calls from the 5' RACE reads with MiXCR, one row per CDR3 protein. In the table there are 700,000 or so distinct CDR3 sequences, 8.5% to 9.5% of which are singletons. This sample also appeared in a second study, on yellow fever vaccine responses in identical twins.

The source material was PBMCs. The receptors stem from a woman younger than 35 in good health.

This clonotype was seen a handful of times. The chain couples TRBV4-1 to TRBJ2-7, with no clear D. The CDR3 sequence is 15 residues long. Trimming shortened V by 0 bases and J by 2 bases, and 11 bases separated the two germline ends. Germline CDR1 and CDR2: MGHRA and YSYEKL. The CDR3 DNA reads as TGCGCCAGCAGCCAAGATCGTCAGGCCGCCTACGAGCAGTACTTC. Amino acid sequence: CASSQDRQAAYEQYF.

This clonotype was found many times. V usage is TRBV5-1 and J usage is TRBJ2-3, with a possible D match to TRBD1 (5 bases). The CDR3 is made up of 15 amino acids. V was cut by 4 bases and J by 1 base, with 13 bases left in between. Germline V gives CDR1 SGHRS, CDR2 YFSETQ. The CDR3 protein is CASSLSGHGTDTQYF. CDR3 DNA sequence: TGCGCCAGCAGCCTCTCCGGACACGGCACAGATACGCAGTATTTT.

The table lists this clonotype with a few counts. The chain has TRBV4-3 and TRBJ2-7; the D gene could be TRBD1 or TRBD2 (5 bases each). The length of the CDR3 is 15 residues. The ends were cut back, 0 bases at V and 2 bases at J, with 11 bases in the middle. Germline CDR1 is LGHNA and CDR2 is YSLEER. The chain's CDR3 is CASSQEEGIPYEQYF. For the CDR3, the DNA is TGCGCCAGCAGCCAAGAAGAGGGGATCCCCTACGAGCAGTACTTC.

This clonotype was recorded at least ten times. V and J are TRBV27 and TRBJ2-7; D possibly corresponds to TRBD2 (5 bases). The ends were cut back, 0 bases at V and 3 bases at J, with 9 bases in the middle. The CDR3 has 14 residues. Per the germline V gene, CDR1 is MNHEY and CDR2 is SMNVEV (reference sequence). In nucleotides, the CDR3 is TGTGCCAGCAGTTTATCGAGCGGCAACTACGAGCAGTACTTC. This sequence encodes CASSLSSGNYEQYF.

J is TRBJ2-7 and V is TRBV5-4, with D perhaps TRBD1 (6 bases). V was cut by 2 bases and J by 6 bases, with 15 bases left in between. Germline CDR1 and CDR2: SGHNT and YYREEE (reference sequence). The CDR3 is made up of 14 amino acids. The CDR3 protein is CASSLQGGTVEQYF. The CDR3 region has the DNA TGTGCCAGCAGCTTACAAGGGGGAACGGTCGAGCAGTACTTC.

This clonotype was observed a few times. The J gene is TRBJ2-4, the V gene TRBV7-6; the D gene is possibly TRBD1 (6 bases). CDR3 size: 13 residues. The V end was cut by 2 bases, the J end by 8 bases, with 10 bases between. CDR1 and CDR2 (germline): SGHVS, FNYEAQ. In DNA form, the CDR3 reads TGTGCCAGCAGCTTAAAACAGGGAGACATTCAGTACTTC. This sequence encodes CASSLKQGDIQYF.

This clonotype was counted many times. The V call is TRBV15, the J call TRBJ1-4; the D is unclear. The CDR3 contains 13 residues. CDR1 is LNHNV, CDR2 YYDKDF, per germline (reference sequence). Trimming removed 0 bases from V and 5 bases from J, with 4 bases in between. CDR3 protein: CATSREVNEKLFF. The CDR3, as DNA: TGTGCCACCAGCAGAGAAGTAAATGAAAAACTGTTTTTT.

This clonotype came up once. The chain has TRBV20-1 and TRBJ2-7, with D maybe TRBD2 (6 bases). Germline V lookup: CDR1 DFQATT, CDR2 SNEGSKA (reference sequence). The CDR3 is made up of 13 amino acids. V lost 5 bases, J lost 3 bases, and 14 bases lay in between. CDR3 sequence (DNA): TGCAGTGCTCCGACACGGGAGATCTACGAGCAGTACTTC. This sequence encodes CSAPTREIYEQYF.

This clonotype was observed at least ten times. The genes are TRBV7-3 and TRBJ2-5, with D uncertain. This CDR3 contains 13 residues. CDR1 SGHTA and CDR2 FQGTGA come from the germline V gene. With 3 bases removed from V and 2 bases from J, the gap between germline ends came to 7 bases. The CDR3 loop is CASSFSPQETQYF. DNA for the CDR3: TGTGCCAGCAGCTTTTCACCACAAGAGACCCAGTACTTC.

This rearrangement joins TRBV2 to TRBJ2-6; D uncertain. The CDR3 totals 16 residues. CDR1 is SNHLY and CDR2 is FYNNEI in the germline V gene. V was pared by 7 bases and J by 0 bases, with 13 bases between. Here the CDR3 DNA reads TGTGCCAGCACTGGAAGGGTCCCCTCTGGGGCCAACGTCCTGACTTTC. Translation gives CASTGRVPSGANVLTF.

The V and J genes are TRBV28 and TRBJ1-1; TRBD1 aligns across 8 bases. The CDR3 totals 15 residues. The ends lost 5 bases at V and 1 base at J; junction bases unmatched: 6. CDR1 and CDR2 from the germline V gene are MDHEN and SYDVKM. The CDR3 is CASSTQGAGNTEAFF. In DNA, the CDR3 is TGTGCCAGCAGTACGCAGGGGGCAGGGAACACTGAAGCTTTCTTT. Full variable domain (remainder filled in from reference TRBV28 and TRBJ1-1): DVKVTQSSRYLVKRTGEKVFLECVQDMDHENMFWYRQDPGLGLRLIYFSYDVKMKEKGDIPEGYSVSREKKERFSLILESASTNQTSMYLCASSTQGAGNTEAFFGQGTRLTVV.

This clonotype was seen more than once but under ten times. The V call is TRBV6-2 or TRBV6-3, the J call TRBJ2-3; TRBD2 might be the D (6 bases). V lost 6 bases to trimming and J lost 5 bases, with 12 bases between them. The CDR3 has 13 residues. From germline, CDR1 is MNHEY and CDR2 SVGEGT. This chain's CDR3 is CASSFFSGDTQYF. In nucleotides, the CDR3 is TGTGCCAGCAGCTTTTTTAGCGGAGATACGCAGTATTTT.

Only a few counts were recorded for this clonotype. The chain uses TRBV11-2 and TRBJ2-1; the D gene could be TRBD1 or TRBD2 (6 bases each). Trimming took off 1 base at V and 1 base at J, with 14 bases between the two ends. CDR1 and CDR2 from the germline V gene are SGHAT and FQNNGV. CDR3 length equals 17 residues. The CDR3 loop is CASSLGGAASSYNEQFF. DNA of the CDR3: TGTGCCAGCAGCTTAGGGGGGGCGGCGAGTTCCTACAATGAGCAGTTCTTC. Combining the CDR3 with reference TRBV11-2 and TRBJ2-1 gives the whole variable domain EAGVAQSPRYKIIEKRQSVAFWCNPISGHATLYWYQQILGQGPKLLIQFQNNGVVDDSQLPKDRFSAERLKGVDSTLKIQPAKLEDSAVYLCASSLGGAASSYNEQFFGPGTRLTVL.

The rearrangement uses TRBV6-5 and TRBJ2-1; D ambiguous. CDR1 and CDR2 (germline): MNHEY, SVGAGI. The CDR3 totals 16 residues. Trimming removed 0 bases from V and 0 bases from J, with 9 bases in between. CDR3 sequence: CASSYSAAHSYNEQFF. The CDR3 nucleotides read TGTGCCAGCAGTTACTCGGCAGCGCACTCCTACAATGAGCAGTTCTTC.

This clonotype was seen many times. This chain joins TRBV7-9 and TRBJ2-3, with TRBD1 as a possible D gene (5 bases). Between the trimmed V and J ends, which lost 3 bases and 3 bases, there was a span of 10 bases. This CDR3 is 14 amino acids long. Germline V CDR1 and CDR2: SEHNR, FQNEAQ (reference sequence). The CDR3 nucleotides are TGTGCCAGCAGCTTTCTGGACACTACAGATACGCAGTATTTT. Its protein is CASSFLDTTDTQYF.

The chain combines TRBV2 with TRBJ2-5; TRBD1 agrees at 7 bases. The CDR3 contains 14 residues. V lost 7 bases, J lost 2 bases, and 7 bases stayed unmatched. CDR1 SNHLY and CDR2 FYNNEI come from the germline V gene. CDR3 in amino acids: CASNKGQKQETQYF. The CDR3 DNA sequence: TGTGCCAGCAACAAGGGACAGAAACAAGAGACCCAGTACTTC. Variable domain in full (rest from reference TRBV2 and TRBJ2-5): EPEVTQTPSHQVTQMGQEVILRCVPISNHLYFYWYRQILGQKVEFLVSFYNNEISEKSEIFDDQFSVERPDGSNFTLKIRSTKLEDSAMYFCASNKGQKQETQYFGPGTRLLVL.

Worth noting for this clonotype: Since the CDR3 does not end with the conserved phenylalanine or tryptophan, this likely comes from a read error. The gene calls are TRBV29-1 and TRBJ2-2; TRBD2 matches 7 bases. Per germline, CDR1 SQVTM and CDR2 ANQGSEA. The CDR3 has 14 residues. The V gene end was trimmed by 4 bases and the J gene end by 6 bases; junction bases not matched to a gene: 8. Here the CDR3 reads CSVVGAGRAGELFY. The DNA of the CDR3 is TGCAGCGTTGTGGGAGCAGGGAGGGCCGGGGAGCTGTTTTAT.

This clonotype was recorded a few times. This chain joins TRBV2 and TRBJ2-1; D is perhaps TRBD1 or TRBD2 (5 bases each). With 7 bases removed from V and 0 bases from J, the gap between germline ends came to 13 bases. This CDR3 has 15 amino acids. Germline assignment: CDR1 SNHLY and CDR2 FYNNEI. The CDR3 DNA follows: TGTGCCAGCATACCGGGACCCCGCTCCTACAATGAGCAGTTCTTC. This sequence encodes CASIPGPRSYNEQFF.

The sample holds a few counts of this clonotype. V and J are TRBV29-1 and TRBJ1-1; no clear D. This CDR3 contains 13 residues. The germline V gene encodes CDR1 SQVTM and CDR2 ANQGSEA. V gave up 0 bases and J gave up 4 bases, with 9 bases separating them. The CDR3 spells CSVEDQVGTEAFF. The DNA for the CDR3 is TGCAGCGTTGAAGATCAAGTCGGCACTGAAGCTTTCTTT. The full variable domain, its missing parts supplied by reference TRBV29-1 and TRBJ1-1, is SAVISQKPSRDICQRGTSLTIQCQVDSQVTMMFWYRQQPGQSLTLIATANQGSEATYESGFVIDKFPISRPNLTFSTLTVSNMSPEDSSIYLCSVEDQVGTEAFFGQGTRLTVV.

This chain connects TRBV15 to TRBJ2-1; 9 positions match TRBD1. The junction had 4 bases not matched to a gene; V was cut back by 3 bases and J by 4 bases. This CDR3 is 15 amino acids long. Looked up from germline, CDR1 is LNHNV and CDR2 is YYDKDF (reference sequence). The CDR3 protein is CATSSRDRAYNEQFF. The CDR3 DNA follows: TGTGCCACCAGCAGCCGGGACAGGGCGTACAATGAGCAGTTCTTC.

This clonotype has at least ten counts. This sequence joins TRBV20-1 and TRBJ2-7, with a possible D match to TRBD2 (6 bases). Trimming shortened V by 6 bases and J by 3 bases, and 12 bases separated the two germline ends. The CDR3 is 12 residues long. Germline assignment: CDR1 DFQATT and CDR2 SNEGSKA (reference sequence). CDR3 DNA sequence: TGCAGTGCGTATCGCGGGAACTACGAGCAGTACTTC. This sequence encodes CSAYRGNYEQYF.